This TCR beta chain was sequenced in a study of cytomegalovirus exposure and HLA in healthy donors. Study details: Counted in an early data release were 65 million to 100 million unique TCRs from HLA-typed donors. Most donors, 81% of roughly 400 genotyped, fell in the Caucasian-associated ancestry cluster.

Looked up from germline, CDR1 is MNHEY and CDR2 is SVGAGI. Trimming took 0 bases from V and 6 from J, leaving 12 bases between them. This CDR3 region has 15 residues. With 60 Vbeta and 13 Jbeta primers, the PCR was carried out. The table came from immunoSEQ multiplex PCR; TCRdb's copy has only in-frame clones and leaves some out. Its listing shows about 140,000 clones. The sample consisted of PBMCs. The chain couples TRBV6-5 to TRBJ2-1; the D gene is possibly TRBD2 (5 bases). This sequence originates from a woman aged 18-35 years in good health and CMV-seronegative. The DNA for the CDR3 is TGTGCCAGCAGTTACTCTGGTGGGAGAATCAATGAGCAGTTCTTC. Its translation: CASSYSGGRINEQFF.